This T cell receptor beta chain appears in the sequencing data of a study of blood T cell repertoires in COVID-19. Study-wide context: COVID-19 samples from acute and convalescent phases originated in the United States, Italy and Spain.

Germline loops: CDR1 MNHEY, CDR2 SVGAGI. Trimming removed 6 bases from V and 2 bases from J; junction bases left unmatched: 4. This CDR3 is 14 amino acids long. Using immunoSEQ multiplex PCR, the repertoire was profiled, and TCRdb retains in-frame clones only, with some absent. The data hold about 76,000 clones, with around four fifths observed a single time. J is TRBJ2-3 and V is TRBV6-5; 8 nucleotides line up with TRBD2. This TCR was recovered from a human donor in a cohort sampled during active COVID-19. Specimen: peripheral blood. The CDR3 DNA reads TGTGCCAGCAGGTTAGCGGGGTACACAGATACGCAGTATTTT. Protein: CASRLAGYTDTQYF.